A single count supports the clone carrying this T cell receptor beta chain. No antigen is known for it. Germline lookup yields CDR1 SGDLS and CDR2 YYNGEE. The CDR3 sequence is 12 residues long. Deletions cut 4 bases from V and 11 bases from J, with 15 bases between. This entry belongs to a study of T cells in localized non-small cell lung cancer. Study-wide results and limits: Uninvolved neighboring lung showed the greatest T cell clonality, exceeding tumor. Researchers found a median around 58 of the top 100 tumor clones in adjacent lung.

The data were produced by immunoSEQ multiplex PCR, yet TCRdb's version contains in-frame clones alone and is incomplete. The table has about 3,500 clones, about 29% seen once; the top ten hold 9.1%. This TCR derives from a male donor at least 60 years old with stage I lung adenocarcinoma. The chain joins TRBV9 to TRBJ2-5; D tentatively reads TRBD1 or TRBD2 (5 bases each). Here the sequenced sample was lung tumor tissue, taken before any cancer treatment. The CDR3 sequence: CASSTGTASQYF. As DNA, the CDR3 is TGTGCCAGCAGCACTGGGACGGCGTCTCAGTACTTC.